One and the same sample provided the 3 T cell receptor beta chains below, sequenced in a study of PD-1 blockade in mismatch repair-deficient tumors. The assay was immunoSEQ multiplex PCR, and TCRdb's table has in-frame clones only and misses some. The data hold some 120,000 clones, with 86% observed a single time. The sample was peripheral blood, taken 44 weeks after starting pembrolizumab. The receptors shown here come from an adult with mismatch repair-deficient cancer.

The V and J genes are TRBV7-6 and TRBJ2-3; no clear D gene. The CDR3 totals 14 residues. Germline V CDR1 and CDR2: SGHVS, FNYEAQ. The V end lost 5 bases, the J end lost 0 bases, and 9 bases lay between the germline ends. Here the CDR3 reads CASSPTPSTDTQYF. The CDR3 nucleotides read TGTGCCAGCAGCCCAACTCCTAGCACAGATACGCAGTATTTT.

This clone has a single count. V gene TRBV14 combines with J gene TRBJ1-4; a weak D match, TRBD1 (6 bases). V was shortened by 5 bases and J by 2 bases, with 18 bases between the two germline ends. Germline CDR1 is SGHDN and CDR2 is FVKESK. The CDR3 is 17 amino acids. CDR3 in amino acids: CASSEARTVPTNEKLFF. The DNA for the CDR3 is TGTGCCAGCAGCGAGGCCCGGACAGTCCCCACTAATGAAAAACTGTTTTTT.

In this sample, this clone turned up a few times. This chain links TRBV25-1 with TRBJ2-1; D unresolved. The CDR3 covers 13 residues. In germline, CDR1 is MGHDK, CDR2 SYGVNS. The V end was cut by 3 bases, the J end by 6 bases, with 9 bases between. CDR3 loop: CASSEGFGNEQFF. DNA of the CDR3: TGTGCCAGCAGTGAGGGTTTCGGCAATGAGCAGTTCTTC.